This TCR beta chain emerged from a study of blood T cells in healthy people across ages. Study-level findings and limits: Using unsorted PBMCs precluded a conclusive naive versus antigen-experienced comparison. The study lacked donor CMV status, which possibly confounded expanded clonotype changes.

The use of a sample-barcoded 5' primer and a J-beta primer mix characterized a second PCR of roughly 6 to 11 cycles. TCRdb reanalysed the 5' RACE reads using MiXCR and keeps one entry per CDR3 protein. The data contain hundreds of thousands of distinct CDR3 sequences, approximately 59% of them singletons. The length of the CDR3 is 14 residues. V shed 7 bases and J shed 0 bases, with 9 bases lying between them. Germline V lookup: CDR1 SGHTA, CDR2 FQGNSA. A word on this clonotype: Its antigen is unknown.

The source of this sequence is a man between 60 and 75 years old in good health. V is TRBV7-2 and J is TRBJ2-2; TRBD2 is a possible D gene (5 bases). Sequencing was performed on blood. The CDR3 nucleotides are TGTGCCAGCACACTGAGGGCGAACACCGGGGAGCTGTTTTTT. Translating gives CASTLRANTGELFF.